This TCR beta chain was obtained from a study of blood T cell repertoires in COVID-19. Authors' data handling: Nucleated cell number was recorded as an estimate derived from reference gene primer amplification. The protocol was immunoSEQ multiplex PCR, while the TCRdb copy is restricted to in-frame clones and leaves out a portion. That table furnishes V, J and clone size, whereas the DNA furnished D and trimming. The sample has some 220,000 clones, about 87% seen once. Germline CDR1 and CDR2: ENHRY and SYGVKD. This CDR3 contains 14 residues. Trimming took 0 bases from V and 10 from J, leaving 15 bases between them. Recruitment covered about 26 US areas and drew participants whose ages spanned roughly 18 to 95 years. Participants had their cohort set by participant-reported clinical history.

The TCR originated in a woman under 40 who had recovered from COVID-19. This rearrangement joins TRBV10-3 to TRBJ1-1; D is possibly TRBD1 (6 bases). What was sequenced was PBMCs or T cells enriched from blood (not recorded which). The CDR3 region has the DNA TGTGCCATCAGTGAGTCGGCTTGGGGGCTTGGAGCTTTCTTT. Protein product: CAISESAWGLGAFF.